The clone carrying this T cell receptor beta chain occurred once. Its antigen is unknown. This specimen comes from a study of T cell responses to AZD1222 COVID-19 vaccine. General study findings and limits: Spike-specific TCRs gained breadth and depth after people received two AZD1222 doses. Repertoires were collected only later (after the peak T cell response had occurred).

Clones were sequenced by immunoSEQ multiplex PCR, and TCRdb holds only the in-frame ones, with some missing. The sample consists of 95,000 to 150,000 clones, around 87% of them appearing once. The clonotype comes from an adult who received the AZD1222 COVID-19 vaccine. The sequenced sample was peripheral blood, obtained 28 days after the second AZD1222 dose.

CDR3: CASSPPDTFEKLFF. CDR3 sequence (DNA): TGTGCCAGCTCACCACCGGACACGTTTGAAAAACTGTTTTTT. The chain links TRBV18 to TRBJ1-4; maybe TRBD1 (5 bases). The germline V gene encodes CDR1 KGHSH and CDR2 LQKENI. The CDR3 runs to 14 residues. V dropped 0 bases and J dropped 7 bases, with 9 bases sitting between them.